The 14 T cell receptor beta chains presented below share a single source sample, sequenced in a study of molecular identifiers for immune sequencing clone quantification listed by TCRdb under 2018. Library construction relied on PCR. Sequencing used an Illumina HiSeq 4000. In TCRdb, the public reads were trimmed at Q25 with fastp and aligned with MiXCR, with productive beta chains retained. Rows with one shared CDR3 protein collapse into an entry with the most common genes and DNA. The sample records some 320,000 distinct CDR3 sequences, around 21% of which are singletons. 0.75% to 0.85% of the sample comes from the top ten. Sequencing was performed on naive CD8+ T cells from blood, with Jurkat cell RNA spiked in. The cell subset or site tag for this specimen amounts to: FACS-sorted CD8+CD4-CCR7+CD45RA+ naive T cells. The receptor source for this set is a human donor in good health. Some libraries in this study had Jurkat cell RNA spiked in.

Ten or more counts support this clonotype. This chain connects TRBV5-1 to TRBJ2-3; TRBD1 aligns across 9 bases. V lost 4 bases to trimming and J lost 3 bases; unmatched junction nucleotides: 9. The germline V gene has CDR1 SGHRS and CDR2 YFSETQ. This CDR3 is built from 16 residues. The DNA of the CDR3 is TGCGCCAGCAGCGGCGGGACAGGGCTAGTTACAGATACGCAGTATTTT. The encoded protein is CASSGGTGLVTDTQYF. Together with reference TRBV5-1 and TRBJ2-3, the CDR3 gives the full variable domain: KAGVTQTPRYLIKTRGQQVTLSCSPISGHRSVSWYQQTPGQGLQFLFEYFSETQRNKGNFPGRFSGRQFSNSRSEMNVSTLELGDSALYLCASSGGTGLVTDTQYFGPGTRLTVL.

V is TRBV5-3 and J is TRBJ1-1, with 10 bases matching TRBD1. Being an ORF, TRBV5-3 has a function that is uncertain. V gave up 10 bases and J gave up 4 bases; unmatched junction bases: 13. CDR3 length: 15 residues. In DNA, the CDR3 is TGTGCCGGCAGCGCGGGACAGGGGTTCGGCACTGAAGCTTTCTTT. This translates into CAGSAGQGFGTEAFF.

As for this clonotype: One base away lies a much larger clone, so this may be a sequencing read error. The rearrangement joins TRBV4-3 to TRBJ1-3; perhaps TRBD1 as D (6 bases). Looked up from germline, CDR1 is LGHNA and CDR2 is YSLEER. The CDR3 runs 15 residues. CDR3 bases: TGCGCCAGCAGCCAGAACCGGGACACTGGAAACACCACATATTTT. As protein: CASSQNRDTGNTTYF.

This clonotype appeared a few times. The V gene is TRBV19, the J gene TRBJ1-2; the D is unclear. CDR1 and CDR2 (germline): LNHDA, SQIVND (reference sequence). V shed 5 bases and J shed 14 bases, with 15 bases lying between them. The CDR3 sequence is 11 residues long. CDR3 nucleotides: TGTGCCAGTAGTGCCCCCGCCGAGACTACCTTC. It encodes CASSAPAETTF.

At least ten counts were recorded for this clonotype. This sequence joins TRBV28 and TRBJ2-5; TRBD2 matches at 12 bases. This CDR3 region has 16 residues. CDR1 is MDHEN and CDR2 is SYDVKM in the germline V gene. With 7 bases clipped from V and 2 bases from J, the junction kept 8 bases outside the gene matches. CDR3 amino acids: CASTPMLAGGQETQYF. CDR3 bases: TGTGCCAGCACCCCCATGCTAGCGGGAGGGCAAGAGACCCAGTACTTC.

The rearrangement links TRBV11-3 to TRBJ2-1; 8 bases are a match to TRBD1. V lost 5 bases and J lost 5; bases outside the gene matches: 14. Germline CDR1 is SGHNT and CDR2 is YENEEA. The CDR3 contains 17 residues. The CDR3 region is CASSLATGGGYDNEQFF. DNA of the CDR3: TGTGCCAGCAGCCTCGCCACAGGGGGAGGTTACGACAATGAGCAGTTCTTC.

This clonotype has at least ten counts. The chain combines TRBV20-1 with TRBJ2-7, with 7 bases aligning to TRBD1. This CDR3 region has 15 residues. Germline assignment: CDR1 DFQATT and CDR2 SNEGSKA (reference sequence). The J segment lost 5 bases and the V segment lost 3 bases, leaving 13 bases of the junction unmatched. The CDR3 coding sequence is TGCAGTGCTAGCCGAAGGGACAGCCTTATAGACGAGCAGTACTTC. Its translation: CSASRRDSLIDEQYF.

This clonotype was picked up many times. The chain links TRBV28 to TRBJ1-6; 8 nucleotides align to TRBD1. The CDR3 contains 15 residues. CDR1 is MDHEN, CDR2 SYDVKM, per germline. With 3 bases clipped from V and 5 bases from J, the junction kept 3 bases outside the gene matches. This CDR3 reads CASSFGQGNNSPLHF. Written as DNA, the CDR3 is TGTGCCAGCAGTTTTGGACAGGGAAATAATTCACCCCTCCACTTT.

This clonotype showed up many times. The CDR3 nucleotides read TGTGCCATCACCCCAGACTACGCAGATACGCAGTATTTT. As protein: CAITPDYADTQYF. The rearrangement uses TRBV10-3 and TRBJ2-3; D may be TRBD2 (5 bases). Germline values: CDR1 ENHRY, CDR2 SYGVKD. Trimming cost V 7 bases and J 4 bases, with 12 bases left between them. The CDR3 covers 13 residues.

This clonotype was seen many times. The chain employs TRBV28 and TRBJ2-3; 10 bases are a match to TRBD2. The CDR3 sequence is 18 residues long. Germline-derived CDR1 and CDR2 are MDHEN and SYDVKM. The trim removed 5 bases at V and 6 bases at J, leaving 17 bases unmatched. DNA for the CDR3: TGTGCCAGCAGTGCATCTAACTCGGGACTAGCGTTAAGCGATACGCAGTATTTT. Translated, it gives CASSASNSGLALSDTQYF.

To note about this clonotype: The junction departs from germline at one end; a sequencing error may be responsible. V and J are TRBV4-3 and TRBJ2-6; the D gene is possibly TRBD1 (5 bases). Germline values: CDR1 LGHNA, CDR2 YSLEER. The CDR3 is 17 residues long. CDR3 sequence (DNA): TGCGCCAGCAGCCAAGAAGAAGGGTCCTCTGGGGCCAACGCCCTGACTTTC. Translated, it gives CASSQEEGSSGANALTF.

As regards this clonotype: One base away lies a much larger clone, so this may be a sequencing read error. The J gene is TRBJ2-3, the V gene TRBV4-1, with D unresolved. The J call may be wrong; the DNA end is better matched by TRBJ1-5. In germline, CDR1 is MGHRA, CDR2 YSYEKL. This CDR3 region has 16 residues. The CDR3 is CASSQSGGSKTDTQHF. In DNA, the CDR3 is TGCGCCAGCAGCCAATCTGGCGGTAGCAAAACAGATACGCAGCATTTT.

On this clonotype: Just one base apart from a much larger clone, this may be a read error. The CDR3 nucleotides are TGTGCCAGCGGCCACGCCGGGACAGGGCCCTACAATGAGCAGTTCTTC. The encoded protein is CASGHAGTGPYNEQFF. The rearrangement uses TRBV14 and TRBJ2-1; 9 bases line up with TRBD1. The CDR3 covers 16 residues. Germline loops: CDR1 SGHDN, CDR2 FVKESK.

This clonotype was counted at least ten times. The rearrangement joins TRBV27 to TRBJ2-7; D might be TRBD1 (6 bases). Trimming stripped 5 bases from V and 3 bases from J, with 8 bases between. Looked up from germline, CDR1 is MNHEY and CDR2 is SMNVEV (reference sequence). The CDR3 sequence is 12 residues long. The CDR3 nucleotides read TGTGCCAGCAGTCAACAGGGCTACGAGCAGTACTTC. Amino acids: CASSQQGYEQYF.